What follows describes a single TCR beta chain. This sample stems from a study of blood T cell repertoires in COVID-19. As for the study in general: Samples representing acute and convalescent COVID-19 were sourced from the United States, Italy and Spain. The analysed material was cDNA or gDNA that came from T cells, B-cell-depleted T cells, or PBMCs.

This CDR3 comprises 15 residues. Trimming left V 2 bases short and J 12 bases short, with 20 bases between. CDR1 is ENHRY, CDR2 SYGVKD, per germline. As handled by the study authors: The assay estimated nucleated cells by amplifying reference gene primers. Here immunoSEQ multiplex PCR was the method, and the copy in TCRdb shows in-frame clones only, minus some. V and J calls and clone size are those listed in that table; D and trimming were worked out from the DNA. Among roughly 130,000 clones listed, around 87% were seen once. V gene TRBV10-3 combines with J gene TRBJ2-1; D is possibly TRBD1 (6 bases). The sequence came from a woman aged 60-70 years with acute or convalescent COVID-19. Sequencing was carried out using peripheral blood. The CDR3, as DNA: TGTGCCATCAGTGAGGCGACGGTGCTTCAGGGGAGGCAGTTCTTC. Protein: CAISEATVLQGRQFF.